These 14 T cell receptor beta chains were sequenced from one sample in a study of Ad26.COV2.S vaccination and SARS-CoV-2 variants. Treatment given: approximately 18 received Ad26.COV2.S at low or high dose, single or two shots; about five received placebo; per-sample allocation not given. Sampling was done on day 63 after the first vaccine or placebo injection. Only in-frame clones appear in the TCRdb table, and some are missing; sequencing was by immunoSEQ multiplex PCR. Among about 350,000 clones listed, 85% were seen once. The sample was peripheral blood, taken in a trial of Ad26.COV2.S vaccine versus placebo. Source of these receptors: a person aged 18 to 59 who received the Ad26.COV2.S COVID-19 vaccine or a placebo.

The chain links TRBV9 to TRBJ2-1; 7 bases are shared with TRBD2. Germline trimming cut 1 base from V and 0 bases from J; bases unmatched to any gene: 4. CDR1 and CDR2 from the germline V gene are SGDLS and YYNGEE. The CDR3 loop spans 16 amino acids. CDR3 sequence: CASSVLREVSYNEQFF. The DNA of the CDR3 is TGTGCCAGCAGCGTACTCCGGGAGGTCTCCTACAATGAGCAGTTCTTC.

The rearrangement uses TRBV12-3 or TRBV12-4 and TRBJ2-7; 9 nucleotides agree with TRBD2. The CDR3 is 13 residues long. J lost 7 bases, V lost 6 bases, and 7 bases had no gene match. The CDR3 is CASSPGTSMEQYF. DNA of the CDR3: TGTGCCAGCAGCCCCGGGACTAGCATGGAGCAGTACTTC.

V is TRBV30 and J is TRBJ2-3; D remains ambiguous. Per the germline V gene, CDR1 is GTSNPN and CDR2 is SVGIG (reference sequence). Trimming left V 4 bases short and J 1 base short, with 6 bases between. This CDR3 has 12 amino acids. The CDR3 bases are TGTGCCTGGACTTTTGGCACAGATACGCAGTATTTT. The encoded protein is CAWTFGTDTQYF.

The chain uses TRBV6-5 and TRBJ1-5; D is unresolved. Germline CDR1 is MNHEY and CDR2 is SVGAGI. The CDR3 sequence is 12 residues long. V shed 10 bases and J shed 4 bases, with 11 bases lying between them. CDR3 bases: TGTGCCACCAGAACGGGGAATCAGCCCCAGCATTTT. It specifies CATRTGNQPQHF.

The V gene is TRBV29-1, the J gene TRBJ1-2; D is uncertain. This CDR3 has 13 residues. Germline-derived CDR1 and CDR2 are SQVTM and ANQGSEA. V was cut by 6 bases and J by 3 bases, with 14 bases left in between. CDR3 sequence: CSVGLTAHYGYTF. The CDR3 DNA reads as TGCAGCGTAGGATTAACCGCCCACTATGGCTACACCTTC.

The J gene is TRBJ1-2, the V gene TRBV6-5; no clear D gene. Germline V gene data show CDR1 as MNHEY and CDR2 as SVGAGI. The ends were cut back, 10 bases at V and 6 bases at J, with 9 bases in the middle. The CDR3 totals 10 residues. Here the CDR3 reads CATSADGYTF. The DNA of the CDR3 is TGTGCCACCTCGGCTGATGGCTACACCTTC.

This clone appeared a single time. J is TRBJ2-5 and V is TRBV29-1; 9 bases are a match to TRBD2. The CDR3 is made up of 15 amino acids. The trim removed 1 base at V and 1 base at J, leaving 4 bases unmatched. Germline CDR1 is SQVTM and CDR2 is ANQGSEA. CDR3 in amino acids: CSVEGTSESQETQYF. CDR3 in DNA: TGCAGCGTTGAAGGGACTAGCGAATCCCAAGAGACCCAGTACTTC.

The chain uses TRBV6-2 or TRBV6-3 and TRBJ2-2; tentatively, D is TRBD2 (5 bases). V lost 6 bases, J lost 1 base, and 15 bases lay in between. The length of the CDR3 is 16 residues. Germline V gene data show CDR1 as MNHEY and CDR2 as SVGEGT. Here the CDR3 reads CASSPSVSGNTGELFF. CDR3 nucleotide sequence: TGTGCCAGCAGCCCCTCAGTCAGCGGGAACACCGGGGAGCTGTTTTTT.

CDR3 in DNA: TGTGCCAGCAGCCCCGACACCTATGGCTACACCTTC. Translating it yields CASSPDTYGYTF. This sequence joins TRBV7-2 and TRBJ1-2; D ambiguous. The germline gives CDR1 SGHTA, CDR2 FQGNSA. Between the trimmed V and J ends, which lost 5 bases and 4 bases, there was a span of 8 bases. The CDR3 runs to 12 residues.

The chain couples TRBV25-1 to TRBJ2-5, with a possible D match to TRBD2 (5 bases). Trimming took 3 bases from V and 9 from J, leaving 11 bases between them. The CDR3 runs to 12 residues. The germline V gene has CDR1 MGHDK and CDR2 SYGVNS. CDR3 region: CASSDPQAAQYF. CDR3 DNA sequence: TGTGCCAGCAGTGACCCGCAAGCGGCCCAGTACTTC.

The gene calls are TRBV29-1 and TRBJ1-4, with no clear D. V was pared by 5 bases and J by 5 bases, with 6 bases between. In germline, CDR1 is SQVTM, CDR2 ANQGSEA. The CDR3 totals 11 residues. The CDR3 DNA sequence: TGCAGCGTTTTCAGGAATGAAAAACTGTTTTTT. This encodes CSVFRNEKLFF.

The DNA for the CDR3 is TGTGCCACAAAAGGCGCGGGACTAGCGGAACCCGAGCAGTACTTC. Protein: CATKGAGLAEPEQYF. The rearrangement joins TRBV28 to TRBJ2-7, with 11 bases identical to TRBD2. Germline CDR1 reads MDHEN; CDR2 reads SYDVKM. This CDR3 has 15 amino acids. Losses at the gene ends were 10 bases for V and 6 bases for J; bases not matched to a gene: 14.

The chain recombines TRBV5-5 with TRBJ2-4; tentatively, D is TRBD2 (6 bases). V shed 1 base and J shed 5 bases, with 13 bases lying between them. The CDR3 contains 15 residues. Germline V lookup: CDR1 SGHKS, CDR2 YYEKEE (reference sequence). DNA of the CDR3: TGTGCCAGCAGCTTGCTCGACTGGGGGGAAAACATTCAGTACTTC. Translation gives CASSLLDWGENIQYF.

The V gene is TRBV9, the J gene TRBJ2-1; 7 positions match TRBD2. Germline CDR1 and CDR2: SGDLS and YYNGEE. Unmatched junction bases numbered 10, after V lost 4 bases and J lost 6 bases. This CDR3 is 15 amino acids long. The CDR3 reads CASSFGGYYSNEQFF. The CDR3, as DNA: TGTGCCAGCAGCTTCGGGGGGTACTATTCCAATGAGCAGTTCTTC.